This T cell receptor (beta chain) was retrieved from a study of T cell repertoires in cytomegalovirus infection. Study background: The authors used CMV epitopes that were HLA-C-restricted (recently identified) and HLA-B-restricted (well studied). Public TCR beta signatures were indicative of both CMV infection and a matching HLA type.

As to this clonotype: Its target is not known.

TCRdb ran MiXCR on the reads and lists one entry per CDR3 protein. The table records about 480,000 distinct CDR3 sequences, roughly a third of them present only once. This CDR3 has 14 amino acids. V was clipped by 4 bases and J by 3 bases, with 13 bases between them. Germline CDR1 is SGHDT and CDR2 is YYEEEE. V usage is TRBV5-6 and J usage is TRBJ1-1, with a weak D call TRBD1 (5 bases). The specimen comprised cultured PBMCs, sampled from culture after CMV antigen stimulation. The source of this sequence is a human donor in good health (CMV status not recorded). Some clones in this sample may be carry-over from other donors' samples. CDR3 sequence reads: CASSPGTAHTEAFF. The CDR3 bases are TGTGCCAGCAGCCCCGGGACGGCGCACACTGAAGCTTTCTTT.